This T cell receptor (beta chain) was captured by sequencing in a study of T cell changes during pregnancy in multiple sclerosis. TCRdb keeps only in-frame clones here, not all; method: immunoSEQ multiplex PCR. The sample consists of tens of thousands of clones, 94% of them appearing once. The sequencing here drew on CD8+ T cells from peripheral blood mononuclear cells, taken in the third trimester of pregnancy. The sequence came from a female donor with multiple sclerosis, enrolled in a pregnancy study.

CDR3 in DNA: TGCGCCAGCGACGAATGGGGACTAGCGGGACACGATGAGCAGTTCTTC. Protein sequence: CASDEWGLAGHDEQFF. The chain links TRBV5-1 to TRBJ2-1, with 13 bases aligning to TRBD2. Germline CDR1 SGHRS, CDR2 YFSETQ. This CDR3 spans 16 amino acids. After removal of 7 bases from V and 8 bases from J, the junction contained 12 bases not matched to a gene.